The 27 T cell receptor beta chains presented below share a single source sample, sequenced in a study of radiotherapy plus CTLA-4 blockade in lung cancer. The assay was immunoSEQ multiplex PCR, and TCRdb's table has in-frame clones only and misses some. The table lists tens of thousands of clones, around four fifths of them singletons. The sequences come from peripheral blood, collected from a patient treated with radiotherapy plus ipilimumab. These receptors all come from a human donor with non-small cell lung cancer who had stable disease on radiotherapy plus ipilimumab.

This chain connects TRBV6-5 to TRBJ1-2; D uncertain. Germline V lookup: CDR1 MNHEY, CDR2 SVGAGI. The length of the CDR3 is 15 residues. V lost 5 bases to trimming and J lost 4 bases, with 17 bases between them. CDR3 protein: CASSTPGLGLYGYTF. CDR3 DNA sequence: TGTGCCAGCAGTACCCCCGGGCTAGGCCTCTATGGCTACACCTTC.

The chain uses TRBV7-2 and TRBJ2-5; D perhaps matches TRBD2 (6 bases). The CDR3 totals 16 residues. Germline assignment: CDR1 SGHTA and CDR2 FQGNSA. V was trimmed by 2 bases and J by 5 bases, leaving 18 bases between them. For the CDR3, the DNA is TGTGCCAGCAGCTTACCGTCTCGCGGGGCGCGGGAGACCCAGTACTTC. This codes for CASSLPSRGARETQYF.

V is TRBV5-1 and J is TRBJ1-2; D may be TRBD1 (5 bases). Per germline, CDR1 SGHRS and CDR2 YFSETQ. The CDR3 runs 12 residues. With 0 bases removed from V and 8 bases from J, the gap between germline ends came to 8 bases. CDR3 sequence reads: CASSLGQRGYTF. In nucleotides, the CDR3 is TGCGCCAGCAGCTTGGGACAGCGCGGCTACACCTTC. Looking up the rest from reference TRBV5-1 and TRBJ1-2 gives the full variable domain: KAGVTQTPRYLIKTRGQQVTLSCSPISGHRSVSWYQQTPGQGLQFLFEYFSETQRNKGNFPGRFSGRQFSNSRSEMNVSTLELGDSALYLCASSLGQRGYTFGSGTRLTVV.

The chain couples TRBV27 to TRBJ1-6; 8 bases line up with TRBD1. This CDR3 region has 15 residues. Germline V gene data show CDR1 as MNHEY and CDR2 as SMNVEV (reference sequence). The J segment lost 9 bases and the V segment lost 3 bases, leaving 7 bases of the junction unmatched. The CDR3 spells CASSFGQGDRSPLHF. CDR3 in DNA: TGTGCCAGCAGTTTCGGACAGGGTGATCGTTCACCCCTCCACTTT.

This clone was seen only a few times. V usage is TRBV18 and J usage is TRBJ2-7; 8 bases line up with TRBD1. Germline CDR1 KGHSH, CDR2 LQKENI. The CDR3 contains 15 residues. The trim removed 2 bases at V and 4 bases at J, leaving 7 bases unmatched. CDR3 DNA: TGTGCCAGCTCACCAGGGTCAGGGGGCACGTACGAGCAGTACTTC. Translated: CASSPGSGGTYEQYF.

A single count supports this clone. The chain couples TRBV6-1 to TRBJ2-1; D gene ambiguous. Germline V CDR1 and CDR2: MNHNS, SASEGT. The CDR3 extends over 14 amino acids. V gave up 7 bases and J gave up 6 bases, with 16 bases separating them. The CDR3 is CASTKDEVINEQFF. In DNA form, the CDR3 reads TGTGCCAGCACCAAGGACGAAGTAATCAATGAGCAGTTCTTC.

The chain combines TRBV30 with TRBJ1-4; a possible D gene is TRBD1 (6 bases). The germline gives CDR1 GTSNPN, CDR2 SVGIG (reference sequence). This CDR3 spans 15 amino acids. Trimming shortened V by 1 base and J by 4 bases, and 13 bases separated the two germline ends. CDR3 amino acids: CAWSATGQFNEKLFF. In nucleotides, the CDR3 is TGTGCCTGGAGTGCTACCGGACAGTTTAATGAAAAACTGTTTTTT.

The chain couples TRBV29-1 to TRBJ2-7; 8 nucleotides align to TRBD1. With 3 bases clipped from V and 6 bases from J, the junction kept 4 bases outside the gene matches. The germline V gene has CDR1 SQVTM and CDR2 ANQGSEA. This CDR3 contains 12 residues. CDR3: CSVDTTGVEQYF. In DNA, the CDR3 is TGCAGCGTTGACACGACAGGGGTCGAGCAGTACTTC.

The CDR3 coding sequence is TGCGCCAGCAGCCAGGTGGGCGGCACCATATATTTT. It specifies CASSQVGGTIYF. The chain combines TRBV4-1 with TRBJ1-3; no firm D call. CDR1 MGHRA and CDR2 YSYEKL come from the germline V gene. Deletions cut 3 bases from V and 9 bases from J, with 9 bases between. This CDR3 comprises 12 residues.

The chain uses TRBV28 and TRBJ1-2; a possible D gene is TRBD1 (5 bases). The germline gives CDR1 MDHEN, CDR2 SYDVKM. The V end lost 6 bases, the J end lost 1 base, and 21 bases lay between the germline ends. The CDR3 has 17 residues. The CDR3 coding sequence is TGTGCCAGCAGAAATACTCCAGGGAGGTCGCGTAACTATGGCTACACCTTC. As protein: CASRNTPGRSRNYGYTF.

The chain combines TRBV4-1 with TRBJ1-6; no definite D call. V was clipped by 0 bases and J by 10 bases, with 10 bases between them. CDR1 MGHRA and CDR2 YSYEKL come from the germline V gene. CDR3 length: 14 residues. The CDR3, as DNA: TGCGCCAGCAGCCAAGAGGGCATAGGGTCACCCCTCCACTTT. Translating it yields CASSQEGIGSPLHF.

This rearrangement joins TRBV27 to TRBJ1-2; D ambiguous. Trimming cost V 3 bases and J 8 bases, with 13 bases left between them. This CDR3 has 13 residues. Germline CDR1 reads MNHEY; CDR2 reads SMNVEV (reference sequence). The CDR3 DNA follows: TGTGCCAGCAGTTTTCAAGTGGGTTCCGGCTACACCTTC. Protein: CASSFQVGSGYTF.

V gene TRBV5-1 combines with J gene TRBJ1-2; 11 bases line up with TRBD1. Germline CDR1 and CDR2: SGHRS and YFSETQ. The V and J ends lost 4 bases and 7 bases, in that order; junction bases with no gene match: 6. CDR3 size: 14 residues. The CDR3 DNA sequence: TGCGCCAGCAGCGACCCGGGACAGGGGGGTGGCTACACCTTC. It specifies CASSDPGQGGGYTF.

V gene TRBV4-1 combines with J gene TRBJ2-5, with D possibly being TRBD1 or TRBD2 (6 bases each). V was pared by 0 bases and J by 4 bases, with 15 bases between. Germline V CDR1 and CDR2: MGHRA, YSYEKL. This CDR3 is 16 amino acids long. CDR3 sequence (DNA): TGCGCCAGCAGCCAAGATGGGGGGCAGGGGACAGAGACCCAGTACTTC. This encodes CASSQDGGQGTETQYF.

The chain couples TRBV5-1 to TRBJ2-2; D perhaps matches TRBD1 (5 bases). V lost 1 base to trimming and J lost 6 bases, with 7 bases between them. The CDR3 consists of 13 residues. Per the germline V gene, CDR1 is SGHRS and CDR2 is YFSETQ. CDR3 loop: CASSLLGAGELFF. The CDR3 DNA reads TGCGCCAGCAGCTTGTTAGGGGCCGGGGAGCTGTTTTTT.

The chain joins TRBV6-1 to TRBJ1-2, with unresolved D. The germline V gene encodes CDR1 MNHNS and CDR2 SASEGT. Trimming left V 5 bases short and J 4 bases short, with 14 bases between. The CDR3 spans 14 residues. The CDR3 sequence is CASSTSDGFYGYTF. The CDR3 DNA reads TGTGCCAGCAGTACCTCGGACGGGTTCTATGGCTACACCTTC.

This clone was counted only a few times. Written as DNA, the CDR3 is TGCGCCAGCAGGGGGACGGTGAACACTGAAGCTTTCTTT. Protein sequence: CASRGTVNTEAFF. The gene calls are TRBV4-1 and TRBJ1-1; possible D gene TRBD1, 5 bases. There are 13 residues in the CDR3. Germline CDR1 and CDR2: MGHRA and YSYEKL. The V end was cut by 6 bases, the J end by 0 bases, with 8 bases between.

CDR3 region: CASSPRGSSYEQYF. The DNA for the CDR3 is TGTGCCAGCAGTCCGCGGGGAAGCTCCTACGAGCAGTACTTC. The chain combines TRBV6-1 with TRBJ2-5; D is perhaps TRBD2 (6 bases). The end of the DNA is better explained by TRBJ2-7, so the J call may be wrong. This CDR3 is built from 14 residues. The germline V gene has CDR1 MNHNS and CDR2 SASEGT.

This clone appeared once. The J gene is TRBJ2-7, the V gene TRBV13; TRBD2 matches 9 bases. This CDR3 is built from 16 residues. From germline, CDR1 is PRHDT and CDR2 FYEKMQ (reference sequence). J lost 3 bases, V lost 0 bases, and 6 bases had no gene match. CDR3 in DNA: TGTGCCAGCAGCTTAGGACTAGCGGGCACCTTCTACGAGCAGTACTTC. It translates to CASSLGLAGTFYEQYF.

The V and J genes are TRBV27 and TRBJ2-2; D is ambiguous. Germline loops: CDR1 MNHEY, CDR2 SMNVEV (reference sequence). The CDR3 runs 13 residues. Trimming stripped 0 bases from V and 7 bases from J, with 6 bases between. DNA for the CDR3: TGTGCCAGCAGTTTATCGAAAGACGGGGAGCTGTTTTTT. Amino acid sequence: CASSLSKDGELFF.

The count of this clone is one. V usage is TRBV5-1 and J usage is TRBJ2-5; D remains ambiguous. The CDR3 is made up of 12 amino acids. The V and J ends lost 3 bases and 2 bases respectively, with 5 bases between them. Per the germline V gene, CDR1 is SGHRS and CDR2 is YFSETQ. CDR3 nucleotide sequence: TGCGCCAGCAGCTGGCGGCAAGAGACCCAGTACTTC. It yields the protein CASSWRQETQYF. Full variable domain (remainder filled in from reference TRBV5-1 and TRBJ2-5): KAGVTQTPRYLIKTRGQQVTLSCSPISGHRSVSWYQQTPGQGLQFLFEYFSETQRNKGNFPGRFSGRQFSNSRSEMNVSTLELGDSALYLCASSWRQETQYFGPGTRLLVL.

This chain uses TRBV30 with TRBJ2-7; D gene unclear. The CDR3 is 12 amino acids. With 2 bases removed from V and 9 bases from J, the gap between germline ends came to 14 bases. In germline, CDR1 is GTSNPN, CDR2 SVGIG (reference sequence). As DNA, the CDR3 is TGTGCCTGGAGTCTTCGGTTGACACGGCAGTACTTC. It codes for CAWSLRLTRQYF.

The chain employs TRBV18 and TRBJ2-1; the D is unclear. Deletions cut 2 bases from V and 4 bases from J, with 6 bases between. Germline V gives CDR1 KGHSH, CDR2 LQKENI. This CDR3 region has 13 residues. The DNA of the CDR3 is TGTGCCAGCTCACCAGGCCTGTACAATGAGCAGTTCTTC. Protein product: CASSPGLYNEQFF.

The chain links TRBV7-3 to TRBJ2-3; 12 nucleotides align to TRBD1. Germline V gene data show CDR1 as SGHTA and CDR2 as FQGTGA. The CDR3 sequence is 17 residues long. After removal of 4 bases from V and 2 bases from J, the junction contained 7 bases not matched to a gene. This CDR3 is CASSSRDRGPITDTQYF. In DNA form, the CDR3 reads TGTGCCAGCAGCTCCCGGGACAGGGGGCCCATCACAGATACGCAGTATTTT.

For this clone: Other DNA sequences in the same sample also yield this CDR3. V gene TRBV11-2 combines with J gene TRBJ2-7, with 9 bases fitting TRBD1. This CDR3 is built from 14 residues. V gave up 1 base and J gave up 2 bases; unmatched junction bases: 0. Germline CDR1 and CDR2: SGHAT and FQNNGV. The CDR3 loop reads CASSLGTGAYEQYF. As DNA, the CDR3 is TGTGCCAGCAGCTTAGGGACAGGGGCCTACGAGCAGTACTTC.

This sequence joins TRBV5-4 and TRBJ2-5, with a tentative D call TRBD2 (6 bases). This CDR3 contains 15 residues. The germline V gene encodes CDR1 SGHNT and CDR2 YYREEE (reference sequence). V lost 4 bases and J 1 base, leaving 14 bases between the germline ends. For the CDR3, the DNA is TGTGCCAGCAGCGCGGGACCCGGGGGCCAAGAGACCCAGTACTTC. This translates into CASSAGPGGQETQYF.

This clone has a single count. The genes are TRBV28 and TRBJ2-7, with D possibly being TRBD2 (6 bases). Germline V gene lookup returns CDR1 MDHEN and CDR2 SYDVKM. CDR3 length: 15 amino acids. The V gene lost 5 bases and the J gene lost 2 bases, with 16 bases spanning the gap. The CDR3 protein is CASSPSGRGAYEQYF. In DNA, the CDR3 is TGTGCCAGCAGTCCCAGCGGGCGGGGCGCCTACGAGCAGTACTTC.